The 21 T cell receptor beta chains below were found in one sample sequenced in a study of shared clonotypes between healthy human individuals. Libraries were prepared by immunoSEQ multiplex PCR; TCRdb keeps only in-frame clonotypes and omits some of them. The table shows under 650,000 clones, with 90% to 97% occurring only once. Sequenced input: naive CD4+ T cells sorted from blood. Subset given: CD45RA+ positively selected. The receptors stem from a woman in her 30s in good health.

The chain joins TRBV12-5 to TRBJ2-1; 9 bases align to TRBD1. The germline V gene has CDR1 LGHNT and CDR2 FRNRAP. The CDR3 spans 14 residues. The junction had 2 bases not matched to a gene; V was cut back by 4 bases and J by 4 bases. DNA for the CDR3: TGTGCTAGTGGTTGGGGACAGGGTTACAATGAGCAGTTCTTC. Translating it yields CASGWGQGYNEQFF.

This sequence joins TRBV4-2 and TRBJ1-3; D is uncertain. The CDR3 contains 16 residues. V lost 0 bases to trimming and J lost 0 bases, with 9 bases between them. Germline CDR1 and CDR2: LGHNA and YNFKEQ. CDR3 sequence: CASSQDLSLSGNTIYF. The CDR3 DNA is TGTGCCAGCAGCCAAGATCTTAGCCTCTCTGGAAACACCATATATTTT.

CDR3 in amino acids: CASSDRRYPYEQYF. Written as DNA, the CDR3 is TGTGCCAGCAGTGACCGGAGATACCCCTACGAGCAGTACTTC. The gene calls are TRBV2 and TRBJ2-7; D is ambiguous. Trimming stripped 3 bases from V and 2 bases from J, with 11 bases between. The CDR3 runs to 14 residues. From germline, CDR1 is SNHLY and CDR2 FYNNEI.

J is TRBJ2-2 and V is TRBV19, with 13 bases aligning to TRBD2. This CDR3 has 16 amino acids. Per the germline V gene, CDR1 is LNHDA and CDR2 is SQIVND (reference sequence). The trim removed 4 bases at V and 7 bases at J, leaving 6 bases unmatched. The CDR3 sequence: CASSTRTSGRIGELFF. The CDR3 region has the DNA TGTGCCAGTAGTACGAGGACTAGCGGGAGAATCGGGGAGCTGTTTTTT.

The rearrangement uses TRBV7-7 and TRBJ2-5, with TRBD2 as a possible D gene (5 bases). The CDR3 is 15 amino acids. Germline lookup yields CDR1 SSHAT and CDR2 FNYEAQ (reference sequence). Trimming pared 3 bases from V and 2 bases from J, leaving 13 bases between. The DNA for the CDR3 is TGTGCCAGCAGCTTGGGTAGCGCAGAACAAGAGACCCAGTACTTC. The encoded protein is CASSLGSAEQETQYF.

The genes are TRBV9 and TRBJ2-2; D remains ambiguous. V was cut by 0 bases and J by 6 bases, with 12 bases left in between. Germline V CDR1 and CDR2: SGDLS, YYNGEE. The CDR3 extends over 15 amino acids. The CDR3 DNA reads TGTGCCAGCAGCGTAGGGTTTGATCGGTCCGGGGAGCTGTTTTTT. It translates to CASSVGFDRSGELFF.

This chain links TRBV10-1 with TRBJ2-5; D ambiguous. This CDR3 is built from 15 residues. CDR1 is WNHNN, CDR2 SYGVQD, per germline (reference sequence). Deletions cut 0 bases from V and 2 bases from J, with 10 bases between. DNA for the CDR3: TGCGCCAGCAGTGAGTCAATGGGGTTTCAAGAGACCCAGTACTTC. This gives the protein CASSESMGFQETQYF.

The chain is built from TRBV28 and TRBJ1-5; D ambiguous. Germline V gene sequence: CDR1 MDHEN, CDR2 SYDVKM. The CDR3 runs 16 residues. Trimming shortened V by 1 base and J by 2 bases, and 12 bases separated the two germline ends. CDR3: CASSLLEGIGNQPQHF. CDR3 sequence (DNA): TGTGCCAGCAGTTTATTAGAGGGTATTGGCAATCAGCCCCAGCATTTT.

The chain couples TRBV28 to TRBJ2-7; the match to TRBD1 covers 9 bases. The CDR3 extends over 14 amino acids. Germline values: CDR1 MDHEN, CDR2 SYDVKM. Trimming removed 8 bases from V and 3 bases from J; junction bases left unmatched: 8. The CDR3 DNA sequence: TGTGCCAGCCATGTACCGGGACAGGGCTACGAGCAGTACTTC. Encoded protein: CASHVPGQGYEQYF. The full variable domain, in which reference TRBV28 and TRBJ2-7 provide the parts outside the CDR3, is DVKVTQSSRYLVKRTGEKVFLECVQDMDHENMFWYRQDPGLGLRLIYFSYDVKMKEKGDIPEGYSVSREKKERFSLILESASTNQTSMYLCASHVPGQGYEQYFGPGTRLTVT.

This clone has just one count. The rearrangement links TRBV9 to TRBJ1-2; maybe TRBD1 (6 bases). V lost 0 bases and J 3 bases, leaving 6 bases between the germline ends. The CDR3 loop spans 13 amino acids. Germline CDR1 SGDLS, CDR2 YYNGEE. Here the CDR3 DNA reads TGTGCCAGCAGCGTAGACAGGGACTATGGCTACACCTTC. Its protein is CASSVDRDYGYTF.

The rearrangement uses TRBV5-4 and TRBJ2-7; D ambiguous. CDR1 is SGHNT, CDR2 YYREEE, per germline (reference sequence). The CDR3 extends over 14 amino acids. Trimming pared 0 bases from V and 0 bases from J, leaving 7 bases between. CDR3 DNA sequence: TGTGCCAGCAGCTTGGATCTAAGCTCCTACGAGCAGTACTTC. Its translation is CASSLDLSSYEQYF.

V usage is TRBV5-1 and J usage is TRBJ2-1, with 8 bases lining up with TRBD2. The J segment lost 7 bases and the V segment lost 0 bases, leaving 3 bases of the junction unmatched. CDR1 and CDR2 from the germline V gene are SGHRS and YFSETQ. The CDR3 has 14 residues. The CDR3 loop reads CASSLDGLANEQFF. CDR3 sequence (DNA): TGCGCCAGCAGCTTGGATGGACTAGCAAATGAGCAGTTCTTC.

This clone was counted a single time. This chain uses TRBV2 with TRBJ2-1, with D perhaps given as TRBD1 or TRBD2 (5 bases each). V was shortened by 7 bases and J by 4 bases, with 11 bases between the two germline ends. CDR1 is SNHLY and CDR2 is FYNNEI in the germline V gene. The length of the CDR3 is 13 residues. Here the CDR3 reads CASKGDGYNEQFF. The CDR3 DNA follows: TGTGCCAGCAAAGGGGACGGATACAATGAGCAGTTCTTC.

The gene calls are TRBV10-3 and TRBJ2-2; D is perhaps TRBD2 (5 bases). Trimming shortened V by 2 bases and J by 1 base, and 8 bases separated the two germline ends. This CDR3 region has 15 residues. Germline V gives CDR1 ENHRY, CDR2 SYGVKD. The CDR3: CAISEGLMNTGELFF. The CDR3, as DNA: TGTGCCATCAGTGAGGGACTGATGAACACCGGGGAGCTGTTTTTT.

The rearrangement joins TRBV10-1 to TRBJ2-3, with a weak D call TRBD2 (5 bases). There are 14 residues in the CDR3. Germline CDR1 and CDR2: WNHNN and SYGVQD (reference sequence). Deletions cut 7 bases from V and 1 base from J, with 12 bases between. The CDR3 spells CASMPAAGTDTQYF. Written as DNA, the CDR3 is TGCGCCAGCATGCCAGCGGCGGGCACAGATACGCAGTATTTT.

The chain links TRBV4-2 to TRBJ2-4; 14 bases are a match to TRBD2. V lost 2 bases, J lost 4 bases, and 4 bases stayed unmatched. The CDR3 consists of 17 residues. Germline V gives CDR1 LGHNA, CDR2 YNFKEQ. The CDR3 sequence: CASSQTWTSGGKNIQYF. The CDR3 DNA is TGTGCCAGCAGCCAAACTTGGACTAGCGGGGGGAAAAACATTCAGTACTTC.

This chain connects TRBV10-2 to TRBJ2-7, with D possibly being TRBD2 (6 bases). Germline CDR1 and CDR2: WSHSY and SAAADI. The CDR3 is 15 residues long. V lost 1 base to trimming and J lost 1 base, with 11 bases between them. The CDR3 protein is CASSELASDSYEQYF. CDR3 nucleotide sequence: TGCGCCAGCAGTGAGTTGGCTAGCGATTCCTACGAGCAGTACTTC.

V usage is TRBV19 and J usage is TRBJ2-1; D is possibly TRBD2 (6 bases). This CDR3 has 11 amino acids. Germline assignment: CDR1 LNHDA and CDR2 SQIVND (reference sequence). V was cut by 9 bases and J by 7 bases, with 10 bases left in between. CDR3 protein: CASTGRNEQFF. The DNA for the CDR3 is TGTGCCAGCACGGGGAGGAATGAGCAGTTCTTC.

The sample holds one count of this clone. The DNA of the CDR3 is TGTGCCAGCGGCCTTCAAGGGATCGGCAATCAGCCCCAGCATTTT. It codes for CASGLQGIGNQPQHF. This chain links TRBV2 with TRBJ1-5; D unresolved. V lost 8 bases and J 2 bases, leaving 16 bases between the germline ends. The CDR3 contains 15 residues. CDR1 SNHLY and CDR2 FYNNEI come from the germline V gene.

This chain uses TRBV29-1 with TRBJ1-4; a weak D match, TRBD1 (5 bases). This CDR3 is built from 12 residues. V shed 8 bases and J shed 4 bases, with 11 bases lying between them. From germline, CDR1 is SQVTM and CDR2 ANQGSEA. The CDR3 DNA reads TGCAGCTACAGGTCTGATAATGAAAAACTGTTTTTT. It yields the protein CSYRSDNEKLFF.

This clone was detected once. The chain employs TRBV7-9 and TRBJ1-2, with 8 positions matching TRBD1. There are 15 residues in the CDR3. After removal of 0 bases from V and 0 bases from J, the junction contained 0 bases not matched to a gene. Per the germline V gene, CDR1 is SEHNR and CDR2 is FQNEAQ (reference sequence). In DNA, the CDR3 is TGTGCCAGCAGCTTAGCGGACAGGGCTAACTATGGCTACACCTTC. Residues: CASSLADRANYGYTF. Drawing the rest from reference TRBV7-9 and TRBJ1-2, the complete variable domain is DTGVSQNPRHKITKRGQNVTFRCDPISEHNRLYWYRQTLGQGPEFLTYFQNEAQLEKSRLLSDRFSAERPKGSFSTLEIQRTEQGDSAMYLCASSLADRANYGYTFGSGTRLTVV.